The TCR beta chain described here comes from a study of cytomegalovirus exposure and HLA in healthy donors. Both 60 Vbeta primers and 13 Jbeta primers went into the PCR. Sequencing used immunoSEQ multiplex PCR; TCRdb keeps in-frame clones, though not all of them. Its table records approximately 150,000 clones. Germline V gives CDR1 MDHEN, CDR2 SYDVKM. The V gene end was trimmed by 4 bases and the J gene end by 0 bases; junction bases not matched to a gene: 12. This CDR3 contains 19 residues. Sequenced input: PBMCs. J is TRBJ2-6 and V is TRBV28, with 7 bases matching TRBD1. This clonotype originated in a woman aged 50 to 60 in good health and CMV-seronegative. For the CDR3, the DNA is TGTGCCAGCAGTTCGGGACAGATCTTAACAGACTCTGGGGCCAACGTCCTGACTTTC. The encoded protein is CASSSGQILTDSGANVLTF.